Detailed here is one T cell receptor (beta chain). Its antigen is not identified. Though probably carrying unrecorded immune exposures, donors were nominally healthy at sampling. Germline lookup yields CDR1 MNHNS and CDR2 SASEGT. This CDR3 has 13 amino acids. Trimming stripped 6 bases from V and 4 bases from J, with 12 bases between. This record comes from a study of cytomegalovirus exposure and HLA in healthy donors. Study-level results: About 87% or about 30% of the time was how often most TCR beta V segments were productive, according to an earlier analysis. Some public TCRs appeared in many individuals, while most sequences were rare. Sequencing likely caused a cluster of highly shared sequence variants.

PCR involved 60 Vbeta and 13 Jbeta primers. The repertoire was sequenced with immunoSEQ multiplex PCR; TCRdb's copy has only in-frame clones and lacks some. The profile shows roughly 110,000 clones, roughly four fifths of them singletons. This rearrangement joins TRBV6-1 to TRBJ1-2; D call uncertain. The clonotype originates from a woman between 45 and 65 years old in good health and CMV-seropositive. The material sequenced was PBMCs. Written as DNA, the CDR3 is TGTGCCAGCAGGAGGGAGTCCGCCTATGGCTACACCTTC. As protein: CASRRESAYGYTF.